A selection of T cell receptor beta chains follows, all from one sample in a study of control samples from healthy donors and cancer patients. Clones were read by immunoSEQ multiplex PCR, and TCRdb kept only the in-frame ones, dropping some. The sample records about 94,000 clones, roughly 86% being singletons. Source material: blood. These receptors all stem from a woman aged 45-65 years in good health. CDR3s include the opening cysteine and the closing phenylalanine or tryptophan. Each record gives: J gene, D gene, clone size, V gene, CDR3 DNA, CDR3 protein. The D gene is left open where the match is weak. A row's size may be missing; if present it is once, few, many or a size class.

J gene: TRBJ2-7; D gene: -; clone size: -; V gene: TRBV6-6; CDR3 DNA: TGTGCCAGCAGTCAAGACGGCTACGAGCAGTACTTC; CDR3 protein: CASSQDGYEQYF
J gene: TRBJ1-5; D gene: TRBD1; clone size: few; V gene: TRBV25-1; CDR3 DNA: TGTGCCAGCAGTGATCACAGGGGGCTGAAGTATCGGGATCAGCCCCAGCATTTT; CDR3 protein: CASSDHRGLKYRDQPQHF
J gene: TRBJ2-1; D gene: TRBD1; clone size: -; V gene: TRBV20-1; CDR3 DNA: TGCAGTGCCACAGGGGGCGGTGAGCAGTTCTTC; CDR3 protein: CSATGGGEQFF
J gene: TRBJ2-7; D gene: -; clone size: -; V gene: TRBV5-4; CDR3 DNA: TGTGCCAGCAGCCCCAGAACAGGGCCCACCTACGAGCAGTACTTC; CDR3 protein: CASSPRTGPTYEQYF
J gene: TRBJ1-5; D gene: TRBD1; clone size: -; V gene: TRBV11-2; CDR3 DNA: TGTGCCAGCAGCTTAGAAGGACAGGGCCATCAGCCCCAGCATTTT; CDR3 protein: CASSLEGQGHQPQHF
J gene: TRBJ2-7; D gene: TRBD2; clone size: -; V gene: TRBV19; CDR3 DNA: TGTGCCAGTAGTGGGTTCCGGGACTATACGACAACCTACGAGCAGTACTTC; CDR3 protein: CASSGFRDYTTTYEQYF
J gene: TRBJ1-1; D gene: TRBD1; clone size: -; V gene: TRBV7-9; CDR3 DNA: TGTGCCAGCAGCTTACGACGGACAGGGATTCGGAACACTGAAGCTTTCTTT; CDR3 protein: CASSLRRTGIRNTEAFF
J gene: TRBJ2-1; D gene: -; clone size: -; V gene: TRBV11-2; CDR3 DNA: TGTGCCAGCAGCTTACGAAAACTAAACCGCAATGAGCAGTTCTTC; CDR3 protein: CASSLRKLNRNEQFF
J gene: TRBJ2-7; D gene: TRBD1; clone size: -; V gene: TRBV18; CDR3 DNA: TGTGCCAGCTCACTTTCAGGGGGACAGGGAGCCTACGAGCAGTACTTC; CDR3 protein: CASSLSGGQGAYEQYF
J gene: TRBJ1-5; D gene: -; clone size: -; V gene: TRBV10-3; CDR3 DNA: TGTGCCATAGGCGGCAGGGATAGCAATCAGCCCCAGCATTTT; CDR3 protein: CAIGGRDSNQPQHF
J gene: TRBJ2-2; D gene: -; clone size: -; V gene: TRBV19; CDR3 DNA: TGTGCCAGTAGGGTTGCCGGTGTCACCGGGGAGCTGTTTTTT; CDR3 protein: CASRVAGVTGELFF
J gene: TRBJ2-5; D gene: -; clone size: -; V gene: TRBV5-1; CDR3 DNA: TGCGCCAGCAGCTTGGGTCGTCAGGGTGGCTTTGAGACCCAGTACTTC; CDR3 protein: CASSLGRQGGFETQYF
J gene: TRBJ1-1; D gene: -; clone size: -; V gene: TRBV21-1; CDR3 DNA: TGTGCCAGCAGCGGCCGAGCTGGGAACACTGAAGCTTTCTTT; CDR3 protein: CASSGRAGNTEAFF
J gene: TRBJ1-1; D gene: -; clone size: -; V gene: TRBV7-2; CDR3 DNA: TGTGCCACCACGCGAGGGGGGTCCACTGAAGCTTTCTTT; CDR3 protein: CATTRGGSTEAFF
J gene: TRBJ1-1; D gene: -; clone size: -; V gene: TRBV14; CDR3 DNA: TGTGCCAGCAGCCCGCAACCGGGGCGCGGGTCTGAAGCTTTCTTT; CDR3 protein: CASSPQPGRGSEAFF
J gene: TRBJ2-5; D gene: -; clone size: -; V gene: TRBV19; CDR3 DNA: TGTGCCAGTAGTATCGGAGGGGTCGAGGGAGGCGAGACCCAGTACTTC; CDR3 protein: CASSIGGVEGGETQYF
J gene: TRBJ1-2; D gene: -; clone size: -; V gene: TRBV15; CDR3 DNA: TGTGCCACCAGCAGATCGTTTACGACAACTGGCTACACCTTC; CDR3 protein: CATSRSFTTTGYTF
J gene: TRBJ2-3; D gene: TRBD2; clone size: -; V gene: TRBV7-2; CDR3 DNA: TGTGCCAGCAGCTTAGGTCCTAGCGGGCTCACAGATACGCAGTATTTT; CDR3 protein: CASSLGPSGLTDTQYF
J gene: TRBJ2-3; D gene: TRBD2; clone size: -; V gene: TRBV2; CDR3 DNA: TGTGCCAGCAGCCCAATAGTGGAAGCGGGAGGGGAGGCGCAGTATTTT; CDR3 protein: CASSPIVEAGGEAQYF
J gene: TRBJ1-1; D gene: -; clone size: -; V gene: TRBV7-8; CDR3 DNA: TGTGCCAGCAGCTTCAGAGTGAACACTGAAGCTTTCTTT; CDR3 protein: CASSFRVNTEAFF
J gene: TRBJ2-3; D gene: -; clone size: once; V gene: TRBV6-1; CDR3 DNA: TGTGCCAGCAGTGAAAGGGGGTTAGATACGCAGTATTTT; CDR3 protein: CASSERGLDTQYF
J gene: TRBJ1-4; D gene: -; clone size: -; V gene: TRBV10-3; CDR3 DNA: TGTGCCATCAGTGCTGGGGGAGGGGAAGAAAAACTGTTTTTT; CDR3 protein: CAISAGGGEEKLFF
J gene: TRBJ1-2; D gene: -; clone size: -; V gene: TRBV3-1/TRBV3-2; CDR3 DNA: TGTGCCAGCAGCCAAGTTGCAGGGGCCTCCGGTCTTACTAACTATGGCTACACCTTC; CDR3 protein: CASSQVAGASGLTNYGYTF
J gene: TRBJ1-1; D gene: -; clone size: -; V gene: TRBV28; CDR3 DNA: TGTGCCAGCAGTTTATGGACCCCCGGAGGGACTGAAGCTTTCTTT; CDR3 protein: CASSLWTPGGTEAFF
J gene: TRBJ2-1; D gene: -; clone size: -; V gene: TRBV6-1; CDR3 DNA: TGTGCCAGCAGTGAACAATCCCAATTACGGGGACATGAGCAGTTCTTC; CDR3 protein: CASSEQSQLRGHEQFF
J gene: TRBJ1-3; D gene: TRBD1; clone size: few; V gene: TRBV6-5; CDR3 DNA: TGTGCCAGCAGACGAACAGGGGAGGCTGGAAACACCATATATTTT; CDR3 protein: CASRRTGEAGNTIYF
J gene: TRBJ2-6; D gene: -; clone size: -; V gene: TRBV5-1; CDR3 DNA: TGCGCCAGCCAGGGCAGGGCGTCCGGGGCCAACGTCCTGACTTTC; CDR3 protein: CASQGRASGANVLTF
J gene: TRBJ2-5; D gene: -; clone size: -; V gene: TRBV6-4; CDR3 DNA: TGTGCCAGCAGTGAAGGCCGCCAAGAGACCCAGTACTTC; CDR3 protein: CASSEGRQETQYF
J gene: TRBJ2-7; D gene: -; clone size: -; V gene: TRBV3-1/TRBV3-2; CDR3 DNA: TGTGCCAGCAGCCTCAATGGTGCCCGGACAGCTGCCTACGAGCAGTACTTC; CDR3 protein: CASSLNGARTAAYEQYF
J gene: TRBJ1-1; D gene: TRBD1; clone size: -; V gene: TRBV6-5; CDR3 DNA: TGTGCCAGCAGTCCCGGGACAGGGGTTGGCACTGAAGCTTTCTTT; CDR3 protein: CASSPGTGVGTEAFF
J gene: TRBJ2-7; D gene: -; clone size: -; V gene: TRBV7-2; CDR3 DNA: TGTGCCAGCAGCAGTCAGGGCTCCTACGAGCAGTACTTC; CDR3 protein: CASSSQGSYEQYF
J gene: TRBJ2-5; D gene: -; clone size: -; V gene: TRBV6-1; CDR3 DNA: TGTGCCAGCAGTGATAGGAGGCGGGGAGAAGAGACCCAGTACTTC; CDR3 protein: CASSDRRRGEETQYF
J gene: TRBJ1-6; D gene: -; clone size: -; V gene: TRBV6-6; CDR3 DNA: TGTGCCAGCAGTTACGCTCAATATAATTCACCCCTCCACTTT; CDR3 protein: CASSYAQYNSPLHF
J gene: TRBJ2-7; D gene: TRBD1; clone size: -; V gene: TRBV7-9; CDR3 DNA: TGTGCCAGCAGCTCCCTTGGGACAGGGTTAGAAGAGCAGTACTTC; CDR3 protein: CASSSLGTGLEEQYF
J gene: TRBJ1-5; D gene: -; clone size: -; V gene: TRBV7-2; CDR3 DNA: TGTGCCAGCAGCTTAGGACAGGTCAATCAGCCCCAGCATTTT; CDR3 protein: CASSLGQVNQPQHF
J gene: TRBJ1-4; D gene: -; clone size: -; V gene: TRBV6-4; CDR3 DNA: TGTGCCAGCAGGCAGGACGGTTCAACTAATGAAAAACTGTTTTTT; CDR3 protein: CASRQDGSTNEKLFF
J gene: TRBJ1-1; D gene: -; clone size: -; V gene: TRBV7-6; CDR3 DNA: TGTGCCAGCAGCTTAAGGGGCCCGAACACTGAAGCTTTCTTT; CDR3 protein: CASSLRGPNTEAFF
J gene: TRBJ2-7; D gene: TRBD1; clone size: once; V gene: TRBV13; CDR3 DNA: TGTGCCAGCAGCTGGGGGACAGGCTCCTACGAGCAGTACTTC; CDR3 protein: CASSWGTGSYEQYF
J gene: TRBJ2-3; D gene: -; clone size: -; V gene: TRBV25-1; CDR3 DNA: TGTGCCAGCAGTGAAACCTACAGGTTCAGCACAGATACGCAGTATTTT; CDR3 protein: CASSETYRFSTDTQYF
J gene: TRBJ2-7; D gene: TRBD1; clone size: -; V gene: TRBV11-2; CDR3 DNA: TGTGCCAGCAGCACTCGGACAGGGGGCTACGAGCAGTACTTC; CDR3 protein: CASSTRTGGYEQYF
J gene: TRBJ2-1; D gene: -; clone size: once; V gene: TRBV7-2; CDR3 DNA: TGTGCCAGCAGCTCCTTTACGGGACTGGAGCAGTTCTTC; CDR3 protein: CASSSFTGLEQFF
J gene: TRBJ1-4; D gene: TRBD1; clone size: once; V gene: TRBV15; CDR3 DNA: TGTGCCACCTTATGGGCGGGACAGCTGTTTTTT; CDR3 protein: CATLWAGQLFF
J gene: TRBJ1-2; D gene: TRBD1; clone size: -; V gene: TRBV5-1; CDR3 DNA: TGCGCCAGCAGCAACGGACAGGGGGACTATGGCTACACCTTC; CDR3 protein: CASSNGQGDYGYTF
J gene: TRBJ2-5; D gene: -; clone size: -; V gene: TRBV7-2; CDR3 DNA: TGTGCCAGCAGCTTATCCGGCAGTGCGGAGACCCAGTACTTC; CDR3 protein: CASSLSGSAETQYF
J gene: TRBJ2-7; D gene: -; clone size: -; V gene: TRBV5-4; CDR3 DNA: TGTGCCAGCAGCTGGAGAGGAACCTACGAGCAGTACTTC; CDR3 protein: CASSWRGTYEQYF
J gene: TRBJ1-3; D gene: -; clone size: -; V gene: TRBV3-1/TRBV3-2; CDR3 DNA: TGTGCCAGCAGCCTGACAGTCGATGGAAACACCATATATTTT; CDR3 protein: CASSLTVDGNTIYF